This T cell receptor beta chain was found in a study of cytotoxic CD8 clonotypes in ibrutinib-treated CLL. Looking at the study overall: On average, each sample had 255,043 productive templates and almost 95,000 productive rearrangements. The study's findings and limits: Clonality increased with ibrutinib response but returned toward baseline at progression. Baseline levels of clonality went above those of age-matched healthy donors and moved with circulating CD8+ T-cell counts.

Concerning this clone: What it binds is unknown.

V gave up 9 bases and J gave up 2 bases; unmatched junction bases: 14. CDR3 length equals 16 residues. CDR1 MNHEY and CDR2 SMNVEV come from the germline V gene (reference sequence). Measured with immunoSEQ multiplex PCR; TCRdb has only the in-frame clones, and not every one. Of some 200,000 clones listed, more than 65% were seen once; the top ten hold about 6.2%. The source is a human donor with chronic lymphocytic leukemia. The J gene is TRBJ1-1, the V gene TRBV27; 8 bases are a match to TRBD1. Source: PBMCs, taken after 12 months of ibrutinib treatment. The CDR3 region is CASNRDRRLGNTEAFF. CDR3 sequence (DNA): TGTGCCAGTAACCGGGACAGGAGATTGGGAAACACTGAAGCTTTCTTT.